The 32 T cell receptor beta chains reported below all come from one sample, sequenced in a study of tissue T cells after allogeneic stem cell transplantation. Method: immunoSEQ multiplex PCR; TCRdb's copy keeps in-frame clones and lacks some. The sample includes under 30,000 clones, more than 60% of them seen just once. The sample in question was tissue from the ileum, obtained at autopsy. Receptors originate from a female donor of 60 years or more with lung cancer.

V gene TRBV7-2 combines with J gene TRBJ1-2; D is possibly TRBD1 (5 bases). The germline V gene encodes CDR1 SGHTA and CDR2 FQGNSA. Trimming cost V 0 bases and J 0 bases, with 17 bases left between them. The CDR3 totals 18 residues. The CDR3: CASSLAAISGGTNYGYTF. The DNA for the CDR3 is TGTGCCAGCAGCTTAGCTGCCATTTCGGGGGGAACTAACTATGGCTACACCTTC.

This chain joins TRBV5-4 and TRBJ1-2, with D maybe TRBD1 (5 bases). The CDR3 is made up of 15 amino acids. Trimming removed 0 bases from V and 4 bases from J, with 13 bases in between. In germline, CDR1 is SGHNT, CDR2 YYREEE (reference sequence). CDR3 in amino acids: CASSLGAGRLYGYTF. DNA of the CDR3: TGTGCCAGCAGCTTGGGGGCAGGGAGACTCTATGGCTACACCTTC.

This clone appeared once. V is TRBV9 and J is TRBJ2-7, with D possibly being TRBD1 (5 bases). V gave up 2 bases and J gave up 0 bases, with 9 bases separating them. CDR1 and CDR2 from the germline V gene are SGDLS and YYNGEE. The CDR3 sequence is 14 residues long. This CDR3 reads CASSVDTYSYEQYF. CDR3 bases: TGTGCCAGCAGCGTGGACACCTACTCCTACGAGCAGTACTTC.

The CDR3 reads CASSEARGGGEQYF. CDR3 sequence (DNA): TGTGCCAGCAGTGAAGCGCGAGGGGGGGGCGAGCAGTACTTC. This sequence joins TRBV6-1 and TRBJ2-7, with TRBD2 as a possible D gene (7 bases). V was trimmed by 0 bases and J by 6 bases, leaving 12 bases between them. CDR3 size: 14 residues. From germline, CDR1 is MNHNS and CDR2 SASEGT.

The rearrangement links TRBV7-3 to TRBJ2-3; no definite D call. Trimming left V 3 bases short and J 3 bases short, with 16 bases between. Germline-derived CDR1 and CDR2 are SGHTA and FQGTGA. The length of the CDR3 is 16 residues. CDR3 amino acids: CASSFAAFPSTDTQYF. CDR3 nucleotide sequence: TGTGCCAGCAGCTTCGCAGCGTTCCCTTCGACAGATACGCAGTATTTT.

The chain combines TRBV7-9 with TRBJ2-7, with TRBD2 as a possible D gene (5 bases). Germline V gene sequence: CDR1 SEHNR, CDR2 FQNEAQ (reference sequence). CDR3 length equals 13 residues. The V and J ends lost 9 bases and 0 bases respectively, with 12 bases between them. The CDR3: CASEGQSSYEQYF. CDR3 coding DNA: TGTGCCAGTGAGGGCCAGAGCTCCTACGAGCAGTACTTC.

The CDR3 is CASSSDGYQPQHF. For the CDR3, the DNA is TGTGCCAGCAGCTCGGACGGATATCAGCCCCAGCATTTT. This chain uses TRBV6-2 or TRBV6-3 with TRBJ1-5; D is ambiguous. Deletions cut 6 bases from V and 5 bases from J, with 11 bases between. The V gene's germline CDR1 is MNHEY and CDR2 SVGEGT. This CDR3 has 13 residues.

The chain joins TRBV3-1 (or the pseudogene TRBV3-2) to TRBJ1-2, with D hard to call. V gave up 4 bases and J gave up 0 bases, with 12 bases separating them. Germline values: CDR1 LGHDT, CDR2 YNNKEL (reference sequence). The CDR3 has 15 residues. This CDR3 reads CASSPWAGANYGYTF. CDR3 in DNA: TGTGCCAGCAGCCCGTGGGCAGGCGCTAACTATGGCTACACCTTC.

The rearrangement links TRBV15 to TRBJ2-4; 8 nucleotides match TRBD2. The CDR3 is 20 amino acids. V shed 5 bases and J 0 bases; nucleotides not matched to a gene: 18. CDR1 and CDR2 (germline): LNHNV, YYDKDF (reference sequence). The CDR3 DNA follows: TGTGCCACCAGCGGCTCCGTGGGGAGCGGGGGATACCTAGCCAAAAACATTCAGTACTTC. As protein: CATSGSVGSGGYLAKNIQYF.

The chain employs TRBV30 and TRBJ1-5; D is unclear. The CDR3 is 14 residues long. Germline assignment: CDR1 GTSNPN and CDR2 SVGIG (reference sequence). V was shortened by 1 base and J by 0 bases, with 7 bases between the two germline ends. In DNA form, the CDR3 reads TGTGCCTGGAGTGGTCAGTATAGCAATCAGCCCCAGCATTTT. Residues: CAWSGQYSNQPQHF.

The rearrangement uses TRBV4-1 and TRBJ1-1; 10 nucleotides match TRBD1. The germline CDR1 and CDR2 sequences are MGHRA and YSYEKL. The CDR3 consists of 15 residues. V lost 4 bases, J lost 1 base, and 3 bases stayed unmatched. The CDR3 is CASSRGQGGNTEAFF. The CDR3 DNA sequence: TGCGCCAGCAGCCGAGGACAGGGGGGGAACACTGAAGCTTTCTTT.

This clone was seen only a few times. CDR3 sequence reads: CASSLDGGWVYF. The CDR3 DNA reads as TGTGCCAGCAGCTTAGATGGAGGGTGGGTCTACTTC. V is TRBV7-9 and J is TRBJ2-7; maybe TRBD2 (6 bases). This CDR3 spans 12 amino acids. V gave up 1 base and J gave up 13 bases, with 14 bases separating them. From germline, CDR1 is SEHNR and CDR2 FQNEAQ (reference sequence).

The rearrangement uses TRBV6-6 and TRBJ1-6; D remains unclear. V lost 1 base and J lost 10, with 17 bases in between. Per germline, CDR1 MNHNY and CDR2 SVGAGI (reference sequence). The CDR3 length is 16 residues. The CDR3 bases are TGTGCCAGCAGTTACTGGGCAGTAGACGTAACCTCACCCCTCCACTTT. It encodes CASSYWAVDVTSPLHF.

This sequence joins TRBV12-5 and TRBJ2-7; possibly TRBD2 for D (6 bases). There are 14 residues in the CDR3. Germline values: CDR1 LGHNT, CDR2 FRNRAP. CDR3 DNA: TGTGGGAGCGGCGGGGATGGGTCCTTCTACGAGCAGTACTTC. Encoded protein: CGSGGDGSFYEQYF.

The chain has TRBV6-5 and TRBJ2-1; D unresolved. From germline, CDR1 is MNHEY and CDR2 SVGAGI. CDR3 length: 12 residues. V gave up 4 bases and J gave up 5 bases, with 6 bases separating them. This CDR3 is CASSSHNNEQFF. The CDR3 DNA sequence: TGTGCCAGCAGTTCACATAACAATGAGCAGTTCTTC.

The CDR3 sequence is CASSPGLYTGELFF. As DNA, the CDR3 is TGTGCCAGCTCACCGGGGCTGTACACCGGGGAGCTGTTTTTT. This chain uses TRBV18 with TRBJ2-2; tentatively, D is TRBD1 (5 bases). From germline, CDR1 is KGHSH and CDR2 LQKENI. The CDR3 consists of 14 residues. V was shortened by 3 bases and J by 3 bases, with 8 bases between the two germline ends. The full variable domain, completed using reference TRBV18 and TRBJ2-2, is NAGVMQNPRHLVRRRGQEARLRCSPMKGHSHVYWYRQLPEEGLKFMVYLQKENIIDESGMPKERFSAEFPKEGPSILRIQQVVRGDSAAYFCASSPGLYTGELFFGEGSRLTVL.

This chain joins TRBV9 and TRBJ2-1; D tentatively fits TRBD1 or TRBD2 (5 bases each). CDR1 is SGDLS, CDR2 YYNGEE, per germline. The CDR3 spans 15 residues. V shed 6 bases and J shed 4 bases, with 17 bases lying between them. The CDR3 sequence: CASTLRGELYNEQFF. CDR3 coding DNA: TGTGCCAGCACCCTAAGAGGGGAATTATACAATGAGCAGTTCTTC.

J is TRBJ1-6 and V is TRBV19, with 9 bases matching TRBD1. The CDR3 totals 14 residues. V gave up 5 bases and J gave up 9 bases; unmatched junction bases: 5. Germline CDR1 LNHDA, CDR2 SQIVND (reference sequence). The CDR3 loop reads CASSGWDRVSPLHF. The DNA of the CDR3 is TGTGCCAGTAGTGGTTGGGACAGGGTTTCACCCCTCCACTTT.

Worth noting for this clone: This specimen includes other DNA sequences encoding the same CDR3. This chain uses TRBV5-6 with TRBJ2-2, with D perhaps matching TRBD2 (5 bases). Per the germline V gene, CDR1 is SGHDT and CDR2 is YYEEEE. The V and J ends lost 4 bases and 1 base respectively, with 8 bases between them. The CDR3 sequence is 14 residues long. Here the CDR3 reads CASSLTRNTGELFF. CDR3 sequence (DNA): TGTGCCAGCAGCCTCACTAGGAACACCGGGGAGCTGTTTTTT.

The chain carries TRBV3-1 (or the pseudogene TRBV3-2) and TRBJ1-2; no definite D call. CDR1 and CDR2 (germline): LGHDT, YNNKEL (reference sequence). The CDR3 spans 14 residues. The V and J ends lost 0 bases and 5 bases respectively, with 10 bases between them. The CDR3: CASSQEPRAYGYTF. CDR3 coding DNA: TGTGCCAGCAGCCAAGAACCCCGGGCGTATGGCTACACCTTC.

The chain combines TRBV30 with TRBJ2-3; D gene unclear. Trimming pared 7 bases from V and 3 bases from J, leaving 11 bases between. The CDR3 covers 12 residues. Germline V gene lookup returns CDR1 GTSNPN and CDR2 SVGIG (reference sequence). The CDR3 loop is CAFAGLTDTQYF. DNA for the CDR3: TGTGCCTTCGCAGGCCTTACAGATACGCAGTATTTT.

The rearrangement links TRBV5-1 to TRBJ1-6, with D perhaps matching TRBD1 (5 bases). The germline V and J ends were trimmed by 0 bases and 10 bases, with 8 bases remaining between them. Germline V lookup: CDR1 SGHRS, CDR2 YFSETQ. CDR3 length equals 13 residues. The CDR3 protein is CASSLEGSSPLHF. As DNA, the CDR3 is TGCGCCAGCAGCTTGGAGGGGTCGTCACCCCTCCACTTT.

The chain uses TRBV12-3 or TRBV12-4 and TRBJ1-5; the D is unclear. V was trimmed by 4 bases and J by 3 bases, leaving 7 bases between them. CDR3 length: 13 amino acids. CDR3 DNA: TGTGCCAGCAGTTCTACGGCCAATCAGCCCCAGCATTTT. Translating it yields CASSSTANQPQHF.

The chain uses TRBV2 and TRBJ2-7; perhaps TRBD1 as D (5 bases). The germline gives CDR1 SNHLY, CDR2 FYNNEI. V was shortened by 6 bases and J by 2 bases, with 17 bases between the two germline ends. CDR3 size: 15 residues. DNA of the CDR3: TGTGCCAGCAGGCAACAGGAGCTACCCACCTACGAGCAGTACTTC. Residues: CASRQQELPTYEQYF. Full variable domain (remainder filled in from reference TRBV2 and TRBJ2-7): EPEVTQTPSHQVTQMGQEVILRCVPISNHLYFYWYRQILGQKVEFLVSFYNNEISEKSEIFDDQFSVERPDGSNFTLKIRSTKLEDSAMYFCASRQQELPTYEQYFGPGTRLTVT.

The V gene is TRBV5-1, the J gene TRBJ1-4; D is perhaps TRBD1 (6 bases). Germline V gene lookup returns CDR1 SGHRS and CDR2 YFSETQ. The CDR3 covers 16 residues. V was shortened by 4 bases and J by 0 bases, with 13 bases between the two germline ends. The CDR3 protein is CASSRGRGATNEKLFF. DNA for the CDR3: TGCGCCAGCAGCCGGGGCAGGGGCGCAACTAATGAAAAACTGTTTTTT.

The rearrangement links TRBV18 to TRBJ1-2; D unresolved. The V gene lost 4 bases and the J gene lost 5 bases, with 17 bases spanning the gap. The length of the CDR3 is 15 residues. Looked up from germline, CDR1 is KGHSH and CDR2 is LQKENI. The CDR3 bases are TGTGCCAGCTCACTCGCCTCGGAGGGTTGGTATGGCTACACCTTC. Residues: CASSLASEGWYGYTF.

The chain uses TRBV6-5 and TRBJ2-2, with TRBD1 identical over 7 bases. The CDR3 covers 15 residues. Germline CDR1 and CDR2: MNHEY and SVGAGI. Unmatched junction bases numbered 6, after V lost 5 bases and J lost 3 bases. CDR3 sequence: CASSHGQADTGELFF. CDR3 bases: TGTGCCAGCAGTCACGGACAGGCGGACACCGGGGAGCTGTTTTTT.

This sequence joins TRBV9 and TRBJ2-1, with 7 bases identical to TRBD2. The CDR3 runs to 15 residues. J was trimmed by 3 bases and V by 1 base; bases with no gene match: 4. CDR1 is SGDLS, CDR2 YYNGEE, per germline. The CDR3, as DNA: TGTGCCAGCAGCGTATTTGCGGGAGTCTACAATGAGCAGTTCTTC. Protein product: CASSVFAGVYNEQFF.

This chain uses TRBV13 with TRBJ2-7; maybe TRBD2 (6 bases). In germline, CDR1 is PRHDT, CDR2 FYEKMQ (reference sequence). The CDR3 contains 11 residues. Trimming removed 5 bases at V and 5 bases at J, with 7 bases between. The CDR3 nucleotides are TGTGCCAGCAGCCGCGGGGACGAGCAGTACTTC. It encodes CASSRGDEQYF.

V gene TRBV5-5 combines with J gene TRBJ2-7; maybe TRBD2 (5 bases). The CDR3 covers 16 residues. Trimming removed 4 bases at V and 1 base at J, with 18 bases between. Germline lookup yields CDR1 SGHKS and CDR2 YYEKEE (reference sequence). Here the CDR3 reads CASSRGQLGLSYEQYF. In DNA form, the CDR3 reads TGTGCCAGCAGCCGAGGTCAACTAGGTTTATCCTACGAGCAGTACTTC.

The CDR3 region is CSASSGLAGGPRETQYF. The DNA of the CDR3 is TGCAGTGCTAGTTCGGGACTAGCGGGGGGGCCTCGGGAGACCCAGTACTTC. This chain connects TRBV20-1 to TRBJ2-5; TRBD2 matches 16 bases. This CDR3 comprises 17 residues. The trim removed 3 bases at V and 5 bases at J, leaving 9 bases unmatched. Germline V lookup: CDR1 DFQATT, CDR2 SNEGSKA (reference sequence).

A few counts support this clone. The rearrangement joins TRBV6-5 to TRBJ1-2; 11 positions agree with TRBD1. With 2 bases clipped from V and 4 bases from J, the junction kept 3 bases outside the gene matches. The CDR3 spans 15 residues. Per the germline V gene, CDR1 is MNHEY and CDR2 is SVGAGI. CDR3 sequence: CASSYGGTGGYGYTF. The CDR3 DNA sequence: TGTGCCAGCAGTTACGGGGGGACAGGGGGCTATGGCTACACCTTC.